This TCR beta chain was obtained from a study of T cells in Graves' hyperthyroidism and ophthalmopathy. Germline V CDR1 and CDR2: MNHEY, SVGEGT. V gave up 5 bases and J gave up 1 base, with 18 bases separating them. CDR3 length equals 17 residues. There were TCR beta CDR3 regions amplified from RNA transcripts. During a first-round RT-PCR of the TCR CDR3, the HTBI primer set was used. TCRdb used MiXCR to reprocess the multiplex PCR reads, holding one entry per CDR3 protein. The repertoire holds about 400,000 distinct CDR3 sequences, with more than 15% as singletons. V gene TRBV6-2 or TRBV6-3 combines with J gene TRBJ2-4; D might be TRBD2 (7 bases). Sequencing was done on a sample of blood. The sequence was collected from a woman in her late teens or twenties with Graves' hyperthyroidism that later progressed to Graves' ophthalmopathy. CDR3 DNA sequence: TGTGCCAGCAGTGGGGGGGTGGGGGGGGCGGCCAAAAACATTCAGTACTTC. Protein product: CASSGGVGGAAKNIQYF.